Listed here is a single T cell receptor beta chain. TCRdb's copy holds only in-frame clones and misses some; the assay was immunoSEQ multiplex PCR. In the table there are about 63,000 clones, 91% of which are singletons. CDR1 and CDR2 from the germline V gene are MNHEY and SMNVEV (reference sequence). The CDR3 extends over 16 amino acids. V shed 8 bases and J shed 5 bases, with 24 bases lying between them. This sample was taken from a study of OX40 agonist ivuxolimab in advanced cancers. Source: CD4+ or CD8+ T cells sorted from blood, taken in a trial of the OX40 agonist ivuxolimab. The TCR originated in an adult with an advanced solid tumor such as melanoma, head and neck, liver or kidney cancer. This chain joins TRBV27 and TRBJ1-2; no definite D call. The CDR3 DNA reads TGTGCCAGCGGAACACAAGAACCCAATCCACTTTATGGCTACACCTTC. It codes for CASGTQEPNPLYGYTF.